Detailed here is one T cell receptor (beta chain). Its binding antigen is unknown. Base qualities are not recorded, but no much larger clone differs from it by a single base. These data are taken from a study of blood T cell repertoires in COVID-19 (TCRdb year 2020). About the full investigation: Samples from collaborators originated in the United States, Italy and Spain and spanned both the acute and convalescent phases of COVID-19. The material from the prospective study consisted of cDNA or gDNA derived from T cells, B-cell-depleted T cells, or PBMCs. Subjects who had been exposed to COVID-19, were actively infected with it, or had recovered from it provided the deeply sampled blood TCRbeta repertoires that made up the dataset. The repertoires were made available in a free public database intended to serve as a resource for research on the immune response to SARS-CoV-2. The samples were drawn from two sources: the first 160 participants of the ongoing ImmuneRACE study, and fewer than 1,500 subjects contributed by 6 global collaborators. Nearly every sample came with metadata listing a de-identified subject ID, COVID-19 status, age in years and sex. Where available, HLA class I and class II types were taken from metadata supplied by the sample provider and were not determined by assay-based typing.

The immunoSEQ Assay, a bias-controlled multiplex PCR, was used to amplify TCRbeta CDR3 regions from genomic DNA. In the original analysis: Nucleated cell counts per sample were estimated from amplification of reference gene primers within the assay. To quantify the absolute abundance of each unique TCRbeta CDR3 rearrangement, sequence reads were collapsed and filtered. For each sample, productive Simpson clonality was calculated as the square root of Simpson's diversity index over productive rearrangements. The table was pulled from immuneACCESS by TCRdb, which kept in-frame rearrangements only. Such tables lose some clones; where checked, under half of the loss comes from unresolved V genes, and the rest has no known cause. V and J calls and clone size come straight from that table; D and trimming were deduced from the DNA. A total of roughly 160,000 clones appear in this sample, 75% to 90% of them only once. 2.5% to 3.5% of the sample is in the top ten clones.

V is cut back by 1 base and J by 6 bases, with 8 bases in the junction unmatched. Including cysteine and phenylalanine, the CDR3 has 16 amino acids. The CDR3 DNA has 48 bases and is translated from base 1. CDR1 and CDR2 are drawn from the germline V gene: LGHNA, YSLEER. The collaborating institutions used their own protocols to collect whole blood in K2EDTA tubes. For TCRbeta analysis, collaborators shipped samples in one of three forms: frozen whole blood, isolated PBMCs, or DNA extracted from either of those sample types. Study-wide findings and limitations: How much clinical and demographic metadata was included differed by source and by participant, and the metadata was provided uncurated.

The source is a woman aged 55-69 years with acute or convalescent COVID-19. Recombination linked TRBV4-3 to TRBJ2-4; the junction holds 8 bases that match TRBD1. Specimen: peripheral blood. The bases read TGCGCCAGCAGCCAAGCTGCATCAGGGGGCCCAAACATTCAGTACTTC. The resulting protein is CASSQAASGGPNIQYF.